This TCR beta chain is from a study of blood T cells in healthy people across ages. Points from the study as a whole: In the absence of known donor CMV status, changes in expanded clonotypes were possibly confounded.

As regards this clonotype: Its antigen is as yet unknown. At one boundary the junction diverges from the germline segment, which might be a read error.

This CDR3 is 15 amino acids long. In germline, CDR1 is SGHRS, CDR2 YFSETQ. Combining a sample-barcoded 5' primer with a J-beta primer mix, a second PCR ran for about 7 to 12 cycles. Every cDNA was tagged by a template-switch adaptor with 12 random nucleotides. TCRdb itself ran the 5' RACE reads through MiXCR, one entry per CDR3 protein. Here the sample spans about 1.7 million distinct CDR3 sequences, roughly 30% being singletons. The chain is built from TRBV5-1 and TRBJ1-3; D possibly corresponds to TRBD1 (6 bases). Sequenced: blood. The sequence was obtained from a woman between 25 and 40 years old in good health. This chain's CDR3 is CASSLGGQSGDTTYF. CDR3 in DNA: TGCGCCAGCAGCTTGGGTGGACAGTCCGGGGACACCACATATTTT.